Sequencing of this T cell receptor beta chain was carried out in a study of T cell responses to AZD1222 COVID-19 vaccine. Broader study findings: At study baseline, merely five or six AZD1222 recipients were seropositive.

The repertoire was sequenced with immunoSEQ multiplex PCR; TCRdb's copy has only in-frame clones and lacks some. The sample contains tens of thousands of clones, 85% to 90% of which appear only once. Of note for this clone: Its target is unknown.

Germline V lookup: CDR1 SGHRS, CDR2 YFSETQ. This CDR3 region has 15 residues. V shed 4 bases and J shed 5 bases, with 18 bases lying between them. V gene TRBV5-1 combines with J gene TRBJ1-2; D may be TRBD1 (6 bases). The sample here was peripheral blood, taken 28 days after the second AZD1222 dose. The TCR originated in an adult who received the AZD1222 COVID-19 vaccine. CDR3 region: CASSPGLLGGYGYTF. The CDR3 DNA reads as TGCGCCAGCAGCCCGGGCCTTTTAGGGGGGTATGGCTACACCTTC.